What follows describes a single TCR beta chain. Only in-frame clones appear in the TCRdb table, and some are missing; sequencing was by immunoSEQ multiplex PCR. Of some 1.5 million clones in the sample, under 99% were seen once. This record comes from a study of shared clonotypes between healthy human individuals. What was sequenced was naive CD4+ T cells sorted from blood. The subset here: CD45RA+ positively selected. This TCR came from a man aged 25 to 40 in good health.

In DNA, the CDR3 is TGTGCCAGCAGTGTGGTGGTCAGGGGGGTCTACGAGCAGTACTTC. It codes for CASSVVVRGVYEQYF. J is TRBJ2-7 and V is TRBV2; weak D call: TRBD1 (7 bases). The CDR3 contains 15 residues. Trimming stripped 4 bases from V and 3 bases from J, with 16 bases between. The germline CDR1 and CDR2 sequences are SNHLY and FYNNEI.